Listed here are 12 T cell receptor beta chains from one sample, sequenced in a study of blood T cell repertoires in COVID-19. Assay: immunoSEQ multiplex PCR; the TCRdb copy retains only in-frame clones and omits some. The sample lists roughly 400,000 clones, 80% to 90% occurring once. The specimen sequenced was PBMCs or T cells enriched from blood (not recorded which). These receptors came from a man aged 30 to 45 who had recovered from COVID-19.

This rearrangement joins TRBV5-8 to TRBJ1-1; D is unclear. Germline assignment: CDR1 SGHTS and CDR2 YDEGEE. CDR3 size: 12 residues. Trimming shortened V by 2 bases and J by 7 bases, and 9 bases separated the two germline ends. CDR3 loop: CASSLGGYEAFF. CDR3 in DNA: TGTGCCAGCAGCTTAGGAGGATATGAAGCTTTCTTT. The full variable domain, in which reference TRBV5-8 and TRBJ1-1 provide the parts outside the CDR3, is EAGVTQSPTHLIKTRGQQATLRCSPISGHTSVYWYQQALGLGLQFLLWYDEGEERNRGNFPPRFSGRQFPNYSSELNVNALELEDSALYLCASSLGGYEAFFGQGTRLTVV.

CDR3 nucleotide sequence: TGTGCCAGCGAGGGACAGACAAACTATGGCTACACCTTC. Its protein is CASEGQTNYGYTF. The chain recombines TRBV7-2 with TRBJ1-2; 7 bases are a match to TRBD1. CDR3 length: 13 amino acids. The V gene's germline CDR1 is SGHTA and CDR2 FQGNSA. Trimming at V came to 8 bases and at J to 2 bases, leaving 5 bases not matched to a gene.

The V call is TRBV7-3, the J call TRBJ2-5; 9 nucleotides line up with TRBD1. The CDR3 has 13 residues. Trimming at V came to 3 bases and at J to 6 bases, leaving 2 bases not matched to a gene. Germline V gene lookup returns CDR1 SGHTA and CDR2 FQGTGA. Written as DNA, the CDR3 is TGTGCCAGCAGCTTTACAGGGGGCCAGACCCAGTACTTC. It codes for CASSFTGGQTQYF.

The CDR3 sequence is CASSVAGRTKDEQFF. The DNA of the CDR3 is TGTGCCAGCAGCGTAGCCGGGAGGACCAAGGATGAGCAGTTCTTC. V gene TRBV9 combines with J gene TRBJ2-1, with 7 positions matching TRBD2. Trimming cost V 0 bases and J 8 bases; bases outside gene matches: 8. The germline V gene has CDR1 SGDLS and CDR2 YYNGEE. The CDR3 totals 15 residues.

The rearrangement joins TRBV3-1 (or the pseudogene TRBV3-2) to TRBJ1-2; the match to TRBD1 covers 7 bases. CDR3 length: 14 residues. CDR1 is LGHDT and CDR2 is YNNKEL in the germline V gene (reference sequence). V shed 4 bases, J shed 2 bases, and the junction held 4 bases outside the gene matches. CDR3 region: CASSLQTGNYGYTF. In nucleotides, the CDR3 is TGTGCCAGCAGCCTCCAGACAGGGAACTATGGCTACACCTTC.

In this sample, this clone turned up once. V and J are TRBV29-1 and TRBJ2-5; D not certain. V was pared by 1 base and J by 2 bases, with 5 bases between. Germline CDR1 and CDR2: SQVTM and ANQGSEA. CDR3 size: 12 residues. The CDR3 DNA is TGCAGCGTTGAAGGCGGACAAGAGACCCAGTACTTC. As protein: CSVEGGQETQYF. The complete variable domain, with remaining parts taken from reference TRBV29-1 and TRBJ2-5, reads SAVISQKPSRDICQRGTSLTIQCQVDSQVTMMFWYRQQPGQSLTLIATANQGSEATYESGFVIDKFPISRPNLTFSTLTVSNMSPEDSSIYLCSVEGGQETQYFGPGTRLLVL.

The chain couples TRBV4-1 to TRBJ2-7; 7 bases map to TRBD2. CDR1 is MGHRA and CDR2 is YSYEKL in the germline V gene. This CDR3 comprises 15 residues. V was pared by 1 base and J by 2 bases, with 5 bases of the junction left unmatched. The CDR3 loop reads CASSQGGGKTYEQYF. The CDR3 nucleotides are TGCGCCAGCAGCCAAGGGGGAGGGAAAACCTACGAGCAGTACTTC.

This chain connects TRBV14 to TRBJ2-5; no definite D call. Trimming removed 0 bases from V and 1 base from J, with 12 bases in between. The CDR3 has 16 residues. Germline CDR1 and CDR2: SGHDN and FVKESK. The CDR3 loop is CASSQDMKPIQETQYF. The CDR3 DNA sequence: TGTGCCAGCAGCCAAGATATGAAGCCCATCCAAGAGACCCAGTACTTC.

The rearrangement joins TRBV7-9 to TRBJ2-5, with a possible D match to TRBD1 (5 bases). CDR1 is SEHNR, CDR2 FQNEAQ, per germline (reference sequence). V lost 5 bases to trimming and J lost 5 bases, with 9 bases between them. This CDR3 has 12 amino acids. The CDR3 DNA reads TGTGCCAGCAGCCACAGGCTTGAGACCCAGTACTTC. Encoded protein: CASSHRLETQYF.

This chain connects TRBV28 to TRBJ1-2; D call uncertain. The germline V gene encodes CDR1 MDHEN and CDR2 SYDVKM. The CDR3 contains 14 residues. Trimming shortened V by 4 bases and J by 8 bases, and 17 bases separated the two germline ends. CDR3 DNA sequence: TGTGCCAGCAGTTCACTAGGGAGTCCTTGGGGCTACACCTTC. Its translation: CASSSLGSPWGYTF.

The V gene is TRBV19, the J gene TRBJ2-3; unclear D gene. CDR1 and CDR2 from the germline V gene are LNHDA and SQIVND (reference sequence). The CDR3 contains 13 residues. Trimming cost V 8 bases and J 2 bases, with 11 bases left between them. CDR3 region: CASGPEDTDTQYF. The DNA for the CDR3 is TGTGCCAGTGGTCCTGAGGACACAGATACGCAGTATTTT. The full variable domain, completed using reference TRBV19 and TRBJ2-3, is DGGITQSPKYLFRKEGQNVTLSCEQNLNHDAMYWYRQDPGQGLRLIYYSQIVNDFQKGDIAEGYSVSREKKESFPLTVTSAQKNPTAFYLCASGPEDTDTQYFGPGTRLTVL.

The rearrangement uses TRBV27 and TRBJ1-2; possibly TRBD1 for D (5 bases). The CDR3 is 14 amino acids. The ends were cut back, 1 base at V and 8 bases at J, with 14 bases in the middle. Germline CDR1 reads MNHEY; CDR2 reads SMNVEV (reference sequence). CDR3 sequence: CASSLWGVGRGYTF. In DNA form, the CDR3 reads TGTGCCAGCAGTTTATGGGGGGTGGGAAGAGGCTACACCTTC.